This T cell receptor beta chain was identified during a study of neoadjuvant anti-PD-1 for oral cavity cancer. Across the study: Around day 43, patients without progression received a fourth nivolumab dose before surgery.

V was clipped by 7 bases and J by 0 bases, with 15 bases between them. This CDR3 comprises 15 residues. CDR1 MNHNS and CDR2 SASEGT come from the germline V gene. TCRdb keeps only in-frame clones here, not all; method: immunoSEQ multiplex PCR. There are about 15,000 clones in the sample; roughly two fifths occur only once, and less than 40% lies in the top ten. Time point reported: after neoadjuvant nivolumab, at surgical resection. Patients were newly diagnosed with stage II-IVA oral cavity squamous cell carcinoma without prior systemic or radiation treatment. These oral cavity squamous cell carcinomas were HPV-negative and locally advanced.

This sequence originates from a person aged 35 to 85 with oral cavity squamous cell carcinoma. This chain uses TRBV6-1 with TRBJ1-1, with D possibly matching TRBD1 (6 bases). This specimen was tumor tissue, taken after nivolumab (anti-PD-1) treatment. The DNA of the CDR3 is TGTGCCAGCAATCAGGGAGGGGGTATGAACACTGAAGCTTTCTTT. Translation gives CASNQGGGMNTEAFF.